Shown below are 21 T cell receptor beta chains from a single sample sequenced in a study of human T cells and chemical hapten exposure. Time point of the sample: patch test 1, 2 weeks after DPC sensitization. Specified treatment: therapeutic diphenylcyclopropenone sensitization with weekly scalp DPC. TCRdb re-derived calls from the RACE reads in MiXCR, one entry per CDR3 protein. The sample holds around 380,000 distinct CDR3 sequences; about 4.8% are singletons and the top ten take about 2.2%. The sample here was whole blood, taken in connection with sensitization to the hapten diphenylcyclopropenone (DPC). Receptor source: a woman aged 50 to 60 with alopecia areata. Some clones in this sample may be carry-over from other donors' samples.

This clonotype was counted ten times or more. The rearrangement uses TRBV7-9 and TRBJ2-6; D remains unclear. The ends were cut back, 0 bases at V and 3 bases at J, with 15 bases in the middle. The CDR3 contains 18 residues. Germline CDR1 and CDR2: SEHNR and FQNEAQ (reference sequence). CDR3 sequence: CASSLAEIGFGGANVLTF. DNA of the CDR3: TGTGCCAGCAGCTTAGCGGAGATAGGGTTCGGTGGGGCCAACGTCCTGACTTTC.

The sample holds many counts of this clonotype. CDR3 DNA sequence: TGTGCCAGCAGCTTAGCGGCGGGACCCTACGAGCAGTACTTC. Translating it yields CASSLAAGPYEQYF. The chain links TRBV11-1 to TRBJ2-7; D is perhaps TRBD2 (6 bases). Germline V gene lookup returns CDR1 SGHAT and CDR2 FQDESV (reference sequence). The CDR3 is made up of 14 amino acids. The germline V and J ends were trimmed by 0 bases and 2 bases, with 8 bases remaining between them. The full variable domain, in which reference TRBV11-1 and TRBJ2-7 provide the parts outside the CDR3, is EAEVAQSPRYKITEKSQAVAFWCDPISGHATLYWYRQILGQGPELLVQFQDESVVDDSQLPKDRFSAERLKGVDSTLKIQPAELGDSAMYLCASSLAAGPYEQYFGPGTRLTVT.

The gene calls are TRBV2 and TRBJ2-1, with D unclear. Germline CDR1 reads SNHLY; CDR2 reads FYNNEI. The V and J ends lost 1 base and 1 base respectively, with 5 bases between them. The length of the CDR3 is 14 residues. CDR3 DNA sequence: TGTGCCAGCAGTGAAGTAGCATCCTACAATGAGCAGTTCTTC. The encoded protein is CASSEVASYNEQFF.

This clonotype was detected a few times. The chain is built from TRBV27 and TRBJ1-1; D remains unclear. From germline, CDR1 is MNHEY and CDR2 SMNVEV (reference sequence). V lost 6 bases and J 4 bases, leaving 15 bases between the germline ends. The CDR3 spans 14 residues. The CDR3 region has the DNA TGTGCCAGCAGGGATGGGCGCTTTCTCACTGAAGCTTTCTTT. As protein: CASRDGRFLTEAFF.

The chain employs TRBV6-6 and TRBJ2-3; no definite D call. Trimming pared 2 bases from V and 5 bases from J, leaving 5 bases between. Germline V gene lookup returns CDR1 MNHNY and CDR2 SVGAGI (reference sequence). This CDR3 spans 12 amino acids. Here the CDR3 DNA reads TGTGCCAGCAGTTACAATCGAGATACGCAGTATTTT. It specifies CASSYNRDTQYF.

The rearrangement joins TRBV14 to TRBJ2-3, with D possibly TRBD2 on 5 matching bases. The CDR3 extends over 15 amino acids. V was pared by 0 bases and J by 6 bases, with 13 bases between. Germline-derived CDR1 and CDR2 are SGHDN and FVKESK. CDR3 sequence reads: CASSQDTGFFDTQYF. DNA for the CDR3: TGTGCCAGCAGCCAAGATACGGGGTTTTTCGATACGCAGTATTTT.

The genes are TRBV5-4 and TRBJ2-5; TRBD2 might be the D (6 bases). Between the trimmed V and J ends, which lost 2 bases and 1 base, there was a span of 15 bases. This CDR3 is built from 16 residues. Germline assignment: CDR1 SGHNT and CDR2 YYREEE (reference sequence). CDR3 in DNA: TGTGCCAGCAGCTTCTCACTAGCTGGGGTCCAAGAGACCCAGTACTTC. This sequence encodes CASSFSLAGVQETQYF.

The chain's CDR3 is CASSLAPGTSGSTDTQYF. The CDR3 nucleotides read TGTGCCAGCAGCTTGGCACCAGGGACTAGCGGGAGTACAGATACGCAGTATTTT. This sequence joins TRBV5-4 and TRBJ2-3, with 14 bases lining up with TRBD2. The CDR3 length is 18 residues. V was pared by 0 bases and J by 3 bases, with 6 bases of the junction left unmatched. Germline V gene data show CDR1 as SGHNT and CDR2 as YYREEE (reference sequence).

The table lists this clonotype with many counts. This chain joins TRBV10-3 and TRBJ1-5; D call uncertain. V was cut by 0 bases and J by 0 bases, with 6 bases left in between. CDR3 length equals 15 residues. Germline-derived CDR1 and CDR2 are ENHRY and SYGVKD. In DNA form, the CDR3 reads TGTGCCATCAGTGAGTCGGGTAATAGCAATCAGCCCCAGCATTTT. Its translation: CAISESGNSNQPQHF.

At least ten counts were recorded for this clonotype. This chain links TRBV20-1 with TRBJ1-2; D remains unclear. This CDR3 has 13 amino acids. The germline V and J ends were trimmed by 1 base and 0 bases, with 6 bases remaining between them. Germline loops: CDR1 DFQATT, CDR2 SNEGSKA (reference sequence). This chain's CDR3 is CSARALTNYGYTF. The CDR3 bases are TGCAGTGCTAGAGCCCTCACTAACTATGGCTACACCTTC.

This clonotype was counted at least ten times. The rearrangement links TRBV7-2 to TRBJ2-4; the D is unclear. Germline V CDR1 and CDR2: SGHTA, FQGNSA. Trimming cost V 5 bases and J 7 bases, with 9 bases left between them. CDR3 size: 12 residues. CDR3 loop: CASSPARNIQYF. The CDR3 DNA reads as TGTGCCAGCAGCCCGGCCCGGAACATTCAGTACTTC. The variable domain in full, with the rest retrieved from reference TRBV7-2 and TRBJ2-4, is GAGVSQSPSNKVTEKGKDVELRCDPISGHTALYWYRQSLGQGLEFLIYFQGNSAPDKSGLPSDRFSAERTGGSVSTLTIQRTQQEDSAVYLCASSPARNIQYFGAGTRLSVL.

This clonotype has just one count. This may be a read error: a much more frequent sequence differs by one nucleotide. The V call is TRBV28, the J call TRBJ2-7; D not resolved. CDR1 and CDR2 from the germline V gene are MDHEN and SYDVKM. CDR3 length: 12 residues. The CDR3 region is CASSMDPYEQNF. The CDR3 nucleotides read TGTGCCAGCAGCATGGACCCGTACGAGCAGAACTTC.

The CDR3 bases are TGTGCCAGCAGTGGCCTCAAAGGGTCCGGGGAGCTGTTTTTT. Its protein is CASSGLKGSGELFF. This rearrangement joins TRBV2 to TRBJ2-2; D not certain. Germline V CDR1 and CDR2: SNHLY, FYNNEI. The V end was cut by 4 bases, the J end by 6 bases, with 12 bases between. This CDR3 has 14 amino acids.

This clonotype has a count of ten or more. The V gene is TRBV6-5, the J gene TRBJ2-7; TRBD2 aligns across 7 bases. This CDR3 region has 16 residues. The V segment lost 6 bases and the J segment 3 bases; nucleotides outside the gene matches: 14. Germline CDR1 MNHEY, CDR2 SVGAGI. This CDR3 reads CASRSRRLAEIYEQYF. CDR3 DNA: TGTGCCAGCAGATCGAGGCGCCTAGCGGAGATCTACGAGCAGTACTTC.

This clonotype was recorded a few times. In DNA, the CDR3 is TGCAGCGTAGCCGGGACAGAGCTAGGGAAGAACACTGAAGCTTTCTTT. This encodes CSVAGTELGKNTEAFF. The chain employs TRBV29-1 and TRBJ1-1; 7 bases are a match to TRBD1. V dropped 6 bases and J dropped 1; count of bases not matched to a gene: 14. CDR3 length equals 16 residues. CDR1 is SQVTM, CDR2 ANQGSEA, per germline. Full variable domain (outside the CDR3, taken from reference TRBV29-1 and TRBJ1-1): SAVISQKPSRDICQRGTSLTIQCQVDSQVTMMFWYRQQPGQSLTLIATANQGSEATYESGFVIDKFPISRPNLTFSTLTVSNMSPEDSSIYLCSVAGTELGKNTEAFFGQGTRLTVV.

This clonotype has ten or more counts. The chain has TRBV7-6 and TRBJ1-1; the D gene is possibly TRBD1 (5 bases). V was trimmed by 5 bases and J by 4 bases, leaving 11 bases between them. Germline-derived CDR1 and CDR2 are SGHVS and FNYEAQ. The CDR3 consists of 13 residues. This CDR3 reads CASSPLGGTEAFF. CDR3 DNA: TGTGCCAGCAGCCCACTCGGGGGCACTGAAGCTTTCTTT.

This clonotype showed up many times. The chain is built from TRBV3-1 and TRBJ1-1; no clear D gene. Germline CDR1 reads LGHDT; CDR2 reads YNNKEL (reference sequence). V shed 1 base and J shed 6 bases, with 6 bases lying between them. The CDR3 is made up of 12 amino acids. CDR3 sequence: CASSQGRAEAFF. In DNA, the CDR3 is TGTGCCAGCAGCCAAGGAAGGGCTGAAGCTTTCTTT. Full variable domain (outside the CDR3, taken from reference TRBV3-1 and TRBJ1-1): DTAVSQTPKYLVTQMGNDKSIKCEQNLGHDTMYWYKQDSKKFLKIMFSYNNKELIINETVPNRFSPKSPDKAHLNLHINSLELGDSAVYFCASSQGRAEAFFGQGTRLTVV.

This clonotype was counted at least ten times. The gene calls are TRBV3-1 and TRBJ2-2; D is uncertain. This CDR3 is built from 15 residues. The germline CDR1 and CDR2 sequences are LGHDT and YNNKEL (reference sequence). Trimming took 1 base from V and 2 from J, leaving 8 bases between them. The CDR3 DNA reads TGTGCCAGCAGCCAAGTAACAGAAAACACCGGGGAGCTGTTTTTT. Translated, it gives CASSQVTENTGELFF.

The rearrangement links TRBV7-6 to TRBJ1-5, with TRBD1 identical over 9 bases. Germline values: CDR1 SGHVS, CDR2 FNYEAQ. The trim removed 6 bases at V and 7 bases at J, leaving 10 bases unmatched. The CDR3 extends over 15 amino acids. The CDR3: CASSTTGGAGQPQHF. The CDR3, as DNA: TGTGCCAGCAGTACCACAGGGGGCGCCGGACAGCCCCAGCATTTT.

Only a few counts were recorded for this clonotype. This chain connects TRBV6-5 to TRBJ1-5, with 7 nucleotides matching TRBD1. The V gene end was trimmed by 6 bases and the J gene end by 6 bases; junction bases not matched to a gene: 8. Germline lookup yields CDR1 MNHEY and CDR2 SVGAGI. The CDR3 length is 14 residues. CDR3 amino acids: CASRLDRAGQPQHF. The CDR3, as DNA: TGTGCCAGCAGGCTCGACAGGGCCGGTCAGCCCCAGCATTTT.

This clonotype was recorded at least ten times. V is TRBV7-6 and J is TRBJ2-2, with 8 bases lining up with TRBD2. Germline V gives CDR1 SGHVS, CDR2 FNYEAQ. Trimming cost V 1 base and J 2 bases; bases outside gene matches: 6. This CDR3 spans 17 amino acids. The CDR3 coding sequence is TGTGCCAGCAGCTTAGTATTTAGCGGGGTAAACACCGGGGAGCTGTTTTTT. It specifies CASSLVFSGVNTGELFF.